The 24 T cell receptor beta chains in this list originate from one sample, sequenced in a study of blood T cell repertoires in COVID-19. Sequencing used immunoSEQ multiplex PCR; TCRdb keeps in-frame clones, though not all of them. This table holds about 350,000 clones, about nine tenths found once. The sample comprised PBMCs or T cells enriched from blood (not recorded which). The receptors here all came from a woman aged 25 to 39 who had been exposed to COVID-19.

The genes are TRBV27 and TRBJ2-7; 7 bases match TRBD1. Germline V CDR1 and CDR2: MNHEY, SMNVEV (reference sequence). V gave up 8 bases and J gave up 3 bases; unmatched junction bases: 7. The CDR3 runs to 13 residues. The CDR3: CASGLGQIYEQYF. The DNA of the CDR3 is TGTGCCAGCGGACTGGGACAGATCTACGAGCAGTACTTC.

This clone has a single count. CDR3 in DNA: TGTGCCAGCAGCCGTTGGACTAGCGGGACCCCCGATACGCAGTATTTT. It yields the protein CASSRWTSGTPDTQYF. The chain employs TRBV9 and TRBJ2-3; 12 bases agree with TRBD2. Germline CDR1 is SGDLS and CDR2 is YYNGEE. V was pared by 4 bases and J by 6 bases, with 9 bases of the junction left unmatched. There are 16 residues in the CDR3.

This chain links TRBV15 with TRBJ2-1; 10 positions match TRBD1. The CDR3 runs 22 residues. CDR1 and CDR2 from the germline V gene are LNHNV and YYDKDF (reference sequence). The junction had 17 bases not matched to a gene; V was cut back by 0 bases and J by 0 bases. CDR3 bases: TGTGCCACCAGCAGAGATGCCCTCGCGGGACAGGGGTCTTTTAGCTCCTACAATGAGCAGTTCTTC. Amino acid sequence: CATSRDALAGQGSFSSYNEQFF.

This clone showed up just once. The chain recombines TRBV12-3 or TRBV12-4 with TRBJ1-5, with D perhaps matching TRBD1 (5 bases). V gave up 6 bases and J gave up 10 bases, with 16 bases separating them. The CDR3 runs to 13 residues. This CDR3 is CASSLLRGKPQHF. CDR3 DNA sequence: TGTGCCAGCAGCCTGCTGCGGGGGAAACCCCAGCATTTT.

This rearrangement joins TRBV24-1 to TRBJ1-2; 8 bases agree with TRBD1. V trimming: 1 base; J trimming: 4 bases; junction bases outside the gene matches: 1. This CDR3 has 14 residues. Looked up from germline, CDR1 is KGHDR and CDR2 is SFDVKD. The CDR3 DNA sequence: TGTGCCACCAGTGATTTAGGACAGGGCTATGGCTACACCTTC. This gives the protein CATSDLGQGYGYTF.

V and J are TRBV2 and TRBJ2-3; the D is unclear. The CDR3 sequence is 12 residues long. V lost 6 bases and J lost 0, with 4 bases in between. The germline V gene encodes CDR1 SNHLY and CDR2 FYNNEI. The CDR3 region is CASSKSTDTQYF. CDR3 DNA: TGTGCCAGCAGCAAAAGCACAGATACGCAGTATTTT.

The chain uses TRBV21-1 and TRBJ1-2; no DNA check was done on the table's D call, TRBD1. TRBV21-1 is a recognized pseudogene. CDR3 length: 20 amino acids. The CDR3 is CASSPRDRDVSWVANYGYTF. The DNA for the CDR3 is TGTGCCAGCAGCCCCCGGGACAGGGATGTAAGTTGGGTAGCTAACTATGGCTACACCTTC.

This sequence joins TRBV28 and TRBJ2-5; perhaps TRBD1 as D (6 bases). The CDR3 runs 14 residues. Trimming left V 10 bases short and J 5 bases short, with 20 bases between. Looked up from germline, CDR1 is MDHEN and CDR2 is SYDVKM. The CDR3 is CATRTGNNWETQYF. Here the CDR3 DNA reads TGTGCCACCAGAACAGGGAATAACTGGGAGACCCAGTACTTC.

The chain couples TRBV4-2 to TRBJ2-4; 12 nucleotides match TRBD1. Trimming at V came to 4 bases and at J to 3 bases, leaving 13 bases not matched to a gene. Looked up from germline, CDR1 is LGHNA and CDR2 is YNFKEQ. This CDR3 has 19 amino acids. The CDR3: CASSLPRDRGLMVKNIQYF. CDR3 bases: TGTGCCAGCAGCCTCCCCCGGGACAGGGGGCTCATGGTCAAAAACATTCAGTACTTC.

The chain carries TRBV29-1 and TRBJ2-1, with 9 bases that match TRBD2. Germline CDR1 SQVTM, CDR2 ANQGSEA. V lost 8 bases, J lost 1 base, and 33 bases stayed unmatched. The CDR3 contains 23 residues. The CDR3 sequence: CSTQEKPGRKRLAGKGSYNEQFF. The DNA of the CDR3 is TGCAGCACACAAGAGAAGCCGGGGAGAAAGCGGCTAGCGGGAAAGGGGTCCTACAATGAGCAGTTCTTC.

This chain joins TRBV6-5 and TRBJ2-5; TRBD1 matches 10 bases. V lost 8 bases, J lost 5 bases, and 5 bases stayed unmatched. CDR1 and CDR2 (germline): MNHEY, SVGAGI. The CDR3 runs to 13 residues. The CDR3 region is CASVWTGGETQYF. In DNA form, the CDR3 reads TGTGCCAGCGTTTGGACAGGGGGGGAGACCCAGTACTTC.

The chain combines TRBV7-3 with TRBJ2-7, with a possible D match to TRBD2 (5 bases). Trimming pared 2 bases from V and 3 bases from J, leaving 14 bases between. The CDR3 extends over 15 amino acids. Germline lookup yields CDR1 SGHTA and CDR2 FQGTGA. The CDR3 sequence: CASSLVAGLNYEQYF. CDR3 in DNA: TGTGCCAGCAGCTTAGTGGCGGGCCTAAACTACGAGCAGTACTTC.

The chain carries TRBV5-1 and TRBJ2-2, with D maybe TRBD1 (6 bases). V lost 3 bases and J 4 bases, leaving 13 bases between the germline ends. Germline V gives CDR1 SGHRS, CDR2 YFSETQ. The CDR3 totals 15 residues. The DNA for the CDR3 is TGCGCCAGCAGCTCCAGGGGACGGGGCACCGGGGAGCTGTTTTTT. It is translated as CASSSRGRGTGELFF.

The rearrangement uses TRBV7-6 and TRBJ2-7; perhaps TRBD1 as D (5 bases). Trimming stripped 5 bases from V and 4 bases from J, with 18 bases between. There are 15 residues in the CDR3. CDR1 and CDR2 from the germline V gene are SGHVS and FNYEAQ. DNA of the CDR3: TGTGCCAGCAGCCCTACGGAACAGGAAATTTACGAGCAGTACTTC. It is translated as CASSPTEQEIYEQYF.

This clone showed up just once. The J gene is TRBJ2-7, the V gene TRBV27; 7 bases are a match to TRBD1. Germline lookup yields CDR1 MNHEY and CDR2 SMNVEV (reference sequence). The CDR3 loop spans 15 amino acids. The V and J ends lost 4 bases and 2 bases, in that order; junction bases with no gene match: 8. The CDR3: CASSSRGWETYEQYF. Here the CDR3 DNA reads TGTGCCAGCAGTTCCAGGGGGTGGGAAACCTACGAGCAGTACTTC.

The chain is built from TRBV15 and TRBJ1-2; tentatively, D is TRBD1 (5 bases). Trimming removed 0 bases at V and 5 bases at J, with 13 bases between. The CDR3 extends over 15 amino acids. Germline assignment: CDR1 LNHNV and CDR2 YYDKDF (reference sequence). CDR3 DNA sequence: TGTGCCACCAGCAGAGATGGGGGGGTTGGGTATGGCTACACCTTC. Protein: CATSRDGGVGYGYTF. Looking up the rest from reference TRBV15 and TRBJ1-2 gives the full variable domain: DAMVIQNPRYQVTQFGKPVTLSCSQTLNHNVMYWYQQKSSQAPKLLFHYYDKDFNNEADTPDNFQSRRPNTSFCFLDIRSPGLGDTAMYLCATSRDGGVGYGYTFGSGTRLTVV.

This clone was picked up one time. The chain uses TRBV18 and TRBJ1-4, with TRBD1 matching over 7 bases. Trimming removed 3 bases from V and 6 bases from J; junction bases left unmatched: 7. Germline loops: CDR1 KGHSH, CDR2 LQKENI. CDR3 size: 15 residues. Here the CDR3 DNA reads TGTGCCAGCTCACCGGACAGGCGGGGGGATGAAAAACTGTTTTTT. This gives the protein CASSPDRRGDEKLFF. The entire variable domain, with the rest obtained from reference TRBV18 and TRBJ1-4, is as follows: NAGVMQNPRHLVRRRGQEARLRCSPMKGHSHVYWYRQLPEEGLKFMVYLQKENIIDESGMPKERFSAEFPKEGPSILRIQQVVRGDSAAYFCASSPDRRGDEKLFFGSGTQLSVL.

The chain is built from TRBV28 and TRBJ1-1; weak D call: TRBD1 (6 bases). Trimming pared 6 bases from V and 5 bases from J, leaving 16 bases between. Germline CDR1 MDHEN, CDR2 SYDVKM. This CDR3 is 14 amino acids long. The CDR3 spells CASRGTGTKTEAFF. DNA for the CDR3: TGTGCCAGCAGGGGCACCGGGACAAAGACTGAAGCTTTCTTT.

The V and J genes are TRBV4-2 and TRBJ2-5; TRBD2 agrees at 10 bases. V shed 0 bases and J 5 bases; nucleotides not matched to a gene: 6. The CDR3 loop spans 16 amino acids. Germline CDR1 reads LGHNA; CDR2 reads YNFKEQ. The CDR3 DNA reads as TGTGCCAGCAGCCAAGATACTAGCGGGACAAAGGAGACCCAGTACTTC. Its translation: CASSQDTSGTKETQYF.

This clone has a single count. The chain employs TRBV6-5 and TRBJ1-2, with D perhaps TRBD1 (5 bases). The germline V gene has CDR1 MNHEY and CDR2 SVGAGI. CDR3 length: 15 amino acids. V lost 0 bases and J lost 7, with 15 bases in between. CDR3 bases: TGTGCCAGCAGTTACTCGGACTATCAGGGTGGTGGCTACACCTTC. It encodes CASSYSDYQGGGYTF.

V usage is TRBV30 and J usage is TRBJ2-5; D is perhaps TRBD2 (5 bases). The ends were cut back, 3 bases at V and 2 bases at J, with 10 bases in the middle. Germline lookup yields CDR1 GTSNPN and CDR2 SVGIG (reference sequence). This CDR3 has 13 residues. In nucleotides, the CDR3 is TGTGCCTGGAGCCGGGGTGAACAAGAGACCCAGTACTTC. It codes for CAWSRGEQETQYF.

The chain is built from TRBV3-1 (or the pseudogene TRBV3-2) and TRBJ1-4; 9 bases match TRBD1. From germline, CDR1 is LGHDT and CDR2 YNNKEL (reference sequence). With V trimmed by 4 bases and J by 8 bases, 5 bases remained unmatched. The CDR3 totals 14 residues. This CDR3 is CASSPGQGWEKLFF. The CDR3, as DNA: TGTGCCAGCAGCCCGGGACAGGGCTGGGAAAAACTGTTTTTT.

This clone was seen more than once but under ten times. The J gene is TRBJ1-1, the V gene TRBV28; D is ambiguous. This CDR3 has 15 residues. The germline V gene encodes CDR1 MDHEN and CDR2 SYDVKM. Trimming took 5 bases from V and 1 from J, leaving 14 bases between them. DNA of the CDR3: TGTGCCAGCAGTCCTCCCTCCTTCCGGAACACTGAAGCTTTCTTT. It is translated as CASSPPSFRNTEAFF.

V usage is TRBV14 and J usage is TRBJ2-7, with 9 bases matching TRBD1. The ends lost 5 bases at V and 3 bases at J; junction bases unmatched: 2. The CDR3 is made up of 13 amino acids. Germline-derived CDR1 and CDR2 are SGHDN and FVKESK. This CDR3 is CASSTDRGYEQYF. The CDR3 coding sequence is TGTGCCAGCAGCACGGACAGGGGCTACGAGCAGTACTTC.